The TCR beta chain described here comes from a study of blood T cell repertoires in COVID-19. On the study more broadly: The United States, Italy and Spain provided the acute and convalescent COVID-19 samples.

Libraries were prepared by immunoSEQ multiplex PCR; TCRdb keeps only in-frame clonotypes and omits some of them. The sample holds about 66,000 clones, around 88% seen once. V lost 4 bases and J lost 8; bases outside the gene matches: 8. This CDR3 is built from 16 residues. The germline V gene encodes CDR1 KGHSH and CDR2 LQKENI. The sequenced sample was peripheral blood. The sequence came from a woman between 65 and 79 years old with acute or convalescent COVID-19. The chain carries TRBV18 and TRBJ1-6; 10 nucleotides line up with TRBD1. The CDR3 nucleotides are TGTGCCAGCTCACTCAATTACGGGACAGGGGATTCACCCCTCCACTTT. Translated: CASSLNYGTGDSPLHF.